This TCR beta chain was observed in a study of OX40 agonist ivuxolimab in advanced cancers. At the level of the whole study: Ivuxolimab was an agonistic, fully human IgG2 monoclonal antibody directed against OX40 (CD134), a costimulatory receptor. Intravenous ivuxolimab was administered to patients every 2 weeks at six dose levels: 0.01, 0.1, 0.3, 1.5, 3 and 10 mg/kg. Of the roughly 53 patients in dose escalation, approximately 20 had hepatocellular carcinoma, approximately 15 had melanoma, 9 had renal cell carcinoma and 9 had head and neck cancer. The dose-escalation cohort was about 87% male with a mean age of roughly 62 years, ranging from roughly 20 to 80. Prior anti-PD-1, anti-PD-L1 or anti-CTLA-4 therapy was permitted, and approximately 42% of dose-escalation patients had received checkpoint inhibitors. Partial responses were achieved by three dose-escalation patients, of whom one had hepatocellular carcinoma and two had cutaneous melanoma. Peripheral TCRbeta sequencing was intended to test whether TCR sequence diversity was altered and clonal T-cell expansion was caused by ivuxolimab. The paper reports the monotherapy dose-escalation portion (N of about 50 patients) of the phase I ivuxolimab trial.

Trimming accounts for 2 bases at V and 0 bases at J, while the number of junction bases matched to no gene is 3. The CDR3 spans 16 residues, from the cysteine through the phenylalanine. Solely the CDR3 DNA is kept, with 48 bases framed from the first base. From the germline V gene, CDR1 is SGHTA and CDR2 is FQGNSA. Genomic DNA was isolated from the sorted cells so that the TCRbeta CDR3 region could be sequenced. The immunoSEQ Assay was used for sequencing of TCRbeta CDR3 regions. TCRdb holds this immuneACCESS table with in-frame rearrangements only. Some clones are missing; in checked studies, unresolved V genes explain under half, and the rest has no known cause. The sample yields fewer than 95,000 clones; under 95% were counted once. Around 0.44% of the sample is held by the ten biggest clonotypes. The trial excluded patients who had a history of autoimmune disease or were on systemic immunosuppression. Peripheral blood for TCR sequencing was drawn from every dose cohort at baseline, at cycle 4 day 1 and at cycle 7 day 1. Samples were obtained from an open-label, multicenter, first-in-human phase I dose-escalation trial of ivuxolimab. Adults with locally advanced or metastatic melanoma, renal cell carcinoma, hepatocellular carcinoma or head and neck squamous cell carcinoma were enrolled in the trial. Before TCR sequencing, CD4+ T cells and CD8+ T cells were sorted from peripheral blood as separate populations.

As to this clone: Its binding antigen is unknown. There are no base qualities to consult, and no much larger clone falls within one base.

Broad study findings and their caveats: In the 0.1-3.0 mg/kg groups, partial responders had among the lowest normalized peripheral clonal expansion, particularly in CD8+ T cells. After ivuxolimab, CD8+ T cells had more expanded clones than CD4+ T cells on average. Antigen specificity was not determined for the clonally expanded peripheral T cells. Low levels of normalized T-cell clonal expansion were also seen in some patients who did not respond. At doses of 0.1 to 3.0 mg/kg, clonal expansion of both CD4+ and CD8+ T cells in blood was seen between baseline and week 6.

The sequence is built from TRBV7-2 and TRBJ2-7; 11 junctional bases match TRBD2. This receptor was taken from an adult with an advanced solid tumor such as melanoma, head and neck, liver or kidney cancer. The source was CD4+ or CD8+ T cells sorted from blood, collected in a trial of the OX40 agonist ivuxolimab. This receptor carries the CDR3 CASSLLAGGASYEQYF. The DNA is as follows: TGTGCCAGCAGCTTATTAGCGGGGGGGGCCTCCTACGAGCAGTACTTC.